This T cell receptor (beta chain) is drawn from a study of metastatic and nonmetastatic thyroid tumors. About the research overall: Repertoires from blood and tumor or nodule tissue of malignant and benign thyroid patients were compared.

Patients had received no treatment of any kind before thyroid surgery. MiXCR was used by TCRdb to re-call the PCR reads. The sample includes 1,700 or so clones, roughly a tenth of them seen just once. The germline V gene encodes CDR1 SGHAT and CDR2 FQNNGV. Trimming removed 1 base from V and 3 bases from J, with 22 bases in between. There are 18 residues in the CDR3. Material for sequencing was tumor tissue. The gene calls are TRBV11-2 and TRBJ2-7; the D gene could be TRBD1 or TRBD2 (6 bases each). The origin of this receptor is a female donor with papillary thyroid cancer or a benign thyroid nodule (not recorded which). Some clones in this sample may be carry-over from other donors' samples. The CDR3 sequence: CASSLVGGAGTALYEQYF. CDR3 in DNA: TGTGCCAGCAGCTTAGTTGGGGGCGCCGGGACTGCTCTCTACGAGCAGTACTTC.